This T cell receptor beta chain was sequenced for a study of blood T cell repertoires in COVID-19. Libraries were prepared by immunoSEQ multiplex PCR; TCRdb keeps only in-frame clonotypes and omits some of them. The repertoire holds about 180,000 clones, with approximately 80% as singletons. V dropped 0 bases and J dropped 3 bases, with 12 bases sitting between them. Germline loops: CDR1 SGHRS, CDR2 YFSETQ. The CDR3 is 16 amino acids. The sequence derives from a man aged 60-69 years who had been exposed to COVID-19. The sample consisted of PBMCs or T cells enriched from blood (not recorded which). The rearrangement joins TRBV5-1 to TRBJ1-4, with D possibly matching TRBD1 (5 bases). The CDR3 is CASSLDAGLANEKLFF. CDR3 sequence (DNA): TGCGCCAGCAGCTTGGATGCAGGGTTGGCTAATGAAAAACTGTTTTTT.